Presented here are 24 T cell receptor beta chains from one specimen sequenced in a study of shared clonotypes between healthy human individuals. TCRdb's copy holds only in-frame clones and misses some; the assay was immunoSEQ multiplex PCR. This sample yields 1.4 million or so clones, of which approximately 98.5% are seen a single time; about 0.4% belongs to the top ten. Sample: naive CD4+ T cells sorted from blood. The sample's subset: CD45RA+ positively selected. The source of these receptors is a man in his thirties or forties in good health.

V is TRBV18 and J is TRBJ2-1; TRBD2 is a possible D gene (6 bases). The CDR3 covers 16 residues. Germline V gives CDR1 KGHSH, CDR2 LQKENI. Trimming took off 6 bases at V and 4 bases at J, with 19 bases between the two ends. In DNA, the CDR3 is TGTGCCAGCTCGAATTATCAGCGGGCCTCTTACAATGAGCAGTTCTTC. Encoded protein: CASSNYQRASYNEQFF.

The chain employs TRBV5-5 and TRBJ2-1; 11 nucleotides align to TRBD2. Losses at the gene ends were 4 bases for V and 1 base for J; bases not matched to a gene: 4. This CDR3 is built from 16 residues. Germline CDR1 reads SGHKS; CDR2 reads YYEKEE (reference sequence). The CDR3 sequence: CASSTGLAASYNEQFF. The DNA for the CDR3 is TGTGCCAGCAGCACGGGACTAGCGGCGTCCTACAATGAGCAGTTCTTC.

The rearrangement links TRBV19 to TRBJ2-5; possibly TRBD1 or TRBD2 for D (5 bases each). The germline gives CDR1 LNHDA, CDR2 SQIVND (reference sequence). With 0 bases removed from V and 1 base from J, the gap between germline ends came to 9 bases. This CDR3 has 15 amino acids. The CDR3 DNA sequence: TGTGCCAGTAGTATAGATTGGGGACGCCAAGAGACCCAGTACTTC. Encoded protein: CASSIDWGRQETQYF.

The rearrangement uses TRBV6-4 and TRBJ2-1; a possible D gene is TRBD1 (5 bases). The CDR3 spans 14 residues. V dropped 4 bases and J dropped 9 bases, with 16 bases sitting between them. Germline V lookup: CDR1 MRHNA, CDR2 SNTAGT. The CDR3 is CASSGLDGQGEQFF. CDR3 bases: TGTGCCAGCAGTGGACTGGACGGGCAGGGTGAGCAGTTCTTC.

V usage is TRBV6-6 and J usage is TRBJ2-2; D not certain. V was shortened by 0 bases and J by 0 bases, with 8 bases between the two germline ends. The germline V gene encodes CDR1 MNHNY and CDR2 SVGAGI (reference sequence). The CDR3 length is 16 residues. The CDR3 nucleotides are TGTGCCAGCAGTTACTCTCGGGCCGCGAACACCGGGGAGCTGTTTTTT. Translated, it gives CASSYSRAANTGELFF.

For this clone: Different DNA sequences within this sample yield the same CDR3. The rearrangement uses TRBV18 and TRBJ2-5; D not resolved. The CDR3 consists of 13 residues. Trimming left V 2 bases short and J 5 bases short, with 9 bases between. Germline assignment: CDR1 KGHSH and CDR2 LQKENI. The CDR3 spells CASSPLPQETQYF. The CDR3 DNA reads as TGTGCCAGCTCACCATTGCCTCAGGAGACCCAGTACTTC.

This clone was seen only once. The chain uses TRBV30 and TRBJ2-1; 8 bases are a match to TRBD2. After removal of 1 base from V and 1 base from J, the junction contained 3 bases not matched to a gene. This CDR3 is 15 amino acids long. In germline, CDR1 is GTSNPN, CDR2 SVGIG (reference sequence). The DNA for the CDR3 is TGTGCCTGGAGTGAGAGCGGGAGTTCCTACAATGAGCAGTTCTTC. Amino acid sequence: CAWSESGSSYNEQFF.

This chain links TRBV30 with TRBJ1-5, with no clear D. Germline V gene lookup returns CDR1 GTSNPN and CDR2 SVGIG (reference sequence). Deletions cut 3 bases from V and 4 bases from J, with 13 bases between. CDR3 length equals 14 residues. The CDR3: CAWSRPGFNQPQHF. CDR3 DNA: TGTGCCTGGAGCCGGCCGGGGTTTAATCAGCCCCAGCATTTT.

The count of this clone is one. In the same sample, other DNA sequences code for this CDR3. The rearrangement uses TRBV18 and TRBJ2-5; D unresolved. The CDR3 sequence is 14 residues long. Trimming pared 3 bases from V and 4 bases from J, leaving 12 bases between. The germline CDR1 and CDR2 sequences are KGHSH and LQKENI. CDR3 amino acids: CASSPGRARETQYF. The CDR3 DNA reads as TGTGCCAGCTCACCGGGAAGGGCGAGAGAGACCCAGTACTTC.

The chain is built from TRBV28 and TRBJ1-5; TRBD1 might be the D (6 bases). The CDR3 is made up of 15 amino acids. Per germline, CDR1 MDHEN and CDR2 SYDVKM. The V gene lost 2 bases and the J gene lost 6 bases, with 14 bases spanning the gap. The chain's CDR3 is CASSLVQGFVQPQHF. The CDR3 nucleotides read TGTGCCAGCAGTTTAGTCCAGGGGTTCGTTCAGCCCCAGCATTTT. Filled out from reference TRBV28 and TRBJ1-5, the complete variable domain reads DVKVTQSSRYLVKRTGEKVFLECVQDMDHENMFWYRQDPGLGLRLIYFSYDVKMKEKGDIPEGYSVSREKKERFSLILESASTNQTSMYLCASSLVQGFVQPQHFGDGTRLSIL.

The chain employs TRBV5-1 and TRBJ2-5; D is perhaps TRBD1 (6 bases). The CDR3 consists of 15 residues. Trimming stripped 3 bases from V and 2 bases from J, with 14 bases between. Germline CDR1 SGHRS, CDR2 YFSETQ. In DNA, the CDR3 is TGCGCCAGCAGCTACGCGGACAGTGTACAAGAGACCCAGTACTTC. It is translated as CASSYADSVQETQYF.

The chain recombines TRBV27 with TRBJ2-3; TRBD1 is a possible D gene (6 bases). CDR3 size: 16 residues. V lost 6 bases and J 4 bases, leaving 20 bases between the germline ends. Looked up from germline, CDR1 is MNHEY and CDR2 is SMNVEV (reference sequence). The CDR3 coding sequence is TGTGCCAGCAGCCGACAGGTTACAGCTCGGGCAGATACGCAGTATTTT. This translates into CASSRQVTARADTQYF.

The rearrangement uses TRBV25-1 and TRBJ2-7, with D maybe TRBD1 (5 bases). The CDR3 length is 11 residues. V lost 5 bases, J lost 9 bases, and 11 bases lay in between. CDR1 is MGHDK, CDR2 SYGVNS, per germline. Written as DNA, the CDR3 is TGTGCCAGCAGTCCACAGGTTGTGCAGTACTTC. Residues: CASSPQVVQYF.

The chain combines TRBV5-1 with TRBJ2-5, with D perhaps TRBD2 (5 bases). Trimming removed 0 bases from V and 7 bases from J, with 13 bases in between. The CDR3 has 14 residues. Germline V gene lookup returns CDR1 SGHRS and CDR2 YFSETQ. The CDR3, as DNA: TGCGCCAGCAGCTTGGAGGGCCTTCGGGGGACCCAGTACTTC. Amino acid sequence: CASSLEGLRGTQYF. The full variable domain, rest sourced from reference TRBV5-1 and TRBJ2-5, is KAGVTQTPRYLIKTRGQQVTLSCSPISGHRSVSWYQQTPGQGLQFLFEYFSETQRNKGNFPGRFSGRQFSNSRSEMNVSTLELGDSALYLCASSLEGLRGTQYFGPGTRLLVL.

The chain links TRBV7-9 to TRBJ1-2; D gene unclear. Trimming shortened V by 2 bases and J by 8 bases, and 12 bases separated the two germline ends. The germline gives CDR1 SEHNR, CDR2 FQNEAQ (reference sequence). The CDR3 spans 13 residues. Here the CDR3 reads CASSLPEPPGYTF. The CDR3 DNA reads TGTGCCAGCAGCTTACCAGAACCCCCGGGCTACACCTTC.

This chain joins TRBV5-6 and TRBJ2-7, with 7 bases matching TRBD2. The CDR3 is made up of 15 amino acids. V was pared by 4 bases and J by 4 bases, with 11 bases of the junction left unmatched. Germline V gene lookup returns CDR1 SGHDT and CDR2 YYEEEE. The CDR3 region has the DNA TGTGCCAGCAGCACTACCGGGACTACAGATTACGAGCAGTACTTC. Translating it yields CASSTTGTTDYEQYF.

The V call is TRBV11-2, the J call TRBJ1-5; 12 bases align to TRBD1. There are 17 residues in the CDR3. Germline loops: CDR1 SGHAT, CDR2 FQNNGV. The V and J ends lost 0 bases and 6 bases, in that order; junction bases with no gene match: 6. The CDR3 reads CASSLDGTGGTSQPQHF. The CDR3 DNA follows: TGTGCCAGCAGCTTAGACGGGACAGGGGGCACGAGTCAGCCCCAGCATTTT.

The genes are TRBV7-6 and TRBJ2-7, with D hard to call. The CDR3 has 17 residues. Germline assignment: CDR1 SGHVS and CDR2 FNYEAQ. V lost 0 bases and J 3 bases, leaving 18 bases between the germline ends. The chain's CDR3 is CASSLAFRAGRFYEQYF. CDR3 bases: TGTGCCAGCAGCTTAGCGTTCCGGGCAGGTCGTTTCTACGAGCAGTACTTC.

The CDR3, as DNA: TGTGCCACCAGGCCCGGGGGGGTGGGGGACTACGAGCAGTACTTC. It encodes CATRPGGVGDYEQYF. This rearrangement joins TRBV15 to TRBJ2-7, with 8 nucleotides matching TRBD2. This CDR3 has 15 amino acids. Trimming removed 6 bases from V and 3 bases from J; junction bases left unmatched: 10. Germline values: CDR1 LNHNV, CDR2 YYDKDF (reference sequence).

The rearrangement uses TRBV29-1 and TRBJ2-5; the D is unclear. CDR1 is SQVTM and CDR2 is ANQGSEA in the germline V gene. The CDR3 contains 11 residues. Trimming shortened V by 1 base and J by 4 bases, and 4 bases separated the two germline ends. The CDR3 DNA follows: TGCAGCGTTGAAGTATCAGAGACCCAGTACTTC. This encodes CSVEVSETQYF.

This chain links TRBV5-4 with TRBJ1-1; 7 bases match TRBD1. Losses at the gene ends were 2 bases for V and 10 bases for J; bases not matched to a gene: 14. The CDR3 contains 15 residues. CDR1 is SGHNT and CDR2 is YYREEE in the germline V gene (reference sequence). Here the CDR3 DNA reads TGTGCCAGCAGCTTCCGGGACAGAGCCCTCGAAAGAGCTTTCTTT. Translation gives CASSFRDRALERAFF.

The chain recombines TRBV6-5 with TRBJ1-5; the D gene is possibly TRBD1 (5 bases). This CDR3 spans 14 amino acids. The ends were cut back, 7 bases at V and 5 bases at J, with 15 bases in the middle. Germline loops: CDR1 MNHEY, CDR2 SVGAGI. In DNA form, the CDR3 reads TGTGCCAGCACCCCCGCAGGGAGGTATCAGCCCCAGCATTTT. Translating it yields CASTPAGRYQPQHF.

CDR3 DNA sequence: TGCAGCGTTGAGACGGACAGGCTCCACTACAATGAGCAGTTCTTC. Translating it yields CSVETDRLHYNEQFF. The V and J genes are TRBV29-1 and TRBJ2-1; 7 positions match TRBD1. The CDR3 is 15 amino acids. With 3 bases clipped from V and 3 bases from J, the junction kept 8 bases outside the gene matches. Germline CDR1 reads SQVTM; CDR2 reads ANQGSEA.

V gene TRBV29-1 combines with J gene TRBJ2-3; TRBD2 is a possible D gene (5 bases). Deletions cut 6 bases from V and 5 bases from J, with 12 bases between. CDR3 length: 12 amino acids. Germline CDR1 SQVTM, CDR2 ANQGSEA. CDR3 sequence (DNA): TGCAGCGTGATGGACTCAGGAGATACGCAGTATTTT. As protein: CSVMDSGDTQYF.